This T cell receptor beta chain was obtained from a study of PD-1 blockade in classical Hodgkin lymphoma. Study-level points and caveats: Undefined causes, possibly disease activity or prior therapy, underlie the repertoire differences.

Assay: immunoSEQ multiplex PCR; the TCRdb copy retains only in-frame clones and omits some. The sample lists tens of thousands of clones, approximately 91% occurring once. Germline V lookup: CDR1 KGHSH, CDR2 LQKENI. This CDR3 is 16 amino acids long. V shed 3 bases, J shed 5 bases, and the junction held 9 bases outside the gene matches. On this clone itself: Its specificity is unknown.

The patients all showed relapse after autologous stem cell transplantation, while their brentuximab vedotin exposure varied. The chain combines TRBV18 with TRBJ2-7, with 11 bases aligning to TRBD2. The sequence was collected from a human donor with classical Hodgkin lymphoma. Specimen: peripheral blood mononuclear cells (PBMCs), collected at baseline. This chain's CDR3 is CASSPQGGLAGDEQYF. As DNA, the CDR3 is TGTGCCAGCTCACCCCAGGGCGGACTAGCGGGTGACGAGCAGTACTTC.